This TCR beta chain was identified in a study of blood T cells in healthy people across ages. A J-beta primer mix and a sample-barcoded 5' primer were used in a second PCR of about 6 to 12 cycles. With 12 random nucleotides, a template-switch adaptor tagged each individual cDNA molecule. TCRdb redid the calling of the 5' RACE reads with MiXCR, one entry per CDR3 protein. This sample has hundreds of thousands of distinct CDR3 sequences, with 52% found just once. Each of the donors had roughly 9.3 milliliters of peripheral blood drawn into EDTA-treated Vacutainer tubes. The CDR3 contains 14 residues. Per germline, CDR1 SGHTA and CDR2 FQGNSA. The germline V and J ends were trimmed by 6 bases and 6 bases, with 16 bases remaining between them.

This receptor was obtained from an elderly woman in good health. This chain links TRBV7-2 with TRBJ2-3; a possible D gene is TRBD1 (7 bases). Sequencing was carried out using blood. CDR3 DNA sequence: TGTGCCAGCAGGACAGGGAGGCATCCGGATACGCAGTATTTT. This translates into CASRTGRHPDTQYF.